Each of the 7 T cell receptor beta chains below was sequenced from the same sample in a study of Tregs in tolerant kidney transplant recipients. Some clones are missing from TCRdb's copy, which holds only in-frame ones; the method was immunoSEQ multiplex PCR. Of about 77,000 clones in the sample, 95% to 98% are singletons; the top ten hold 0.56%. Specimen: CD4+ T cells from blood, collected before the transplant. The receptors here all came from a human donor who received a combined kidney and bone marrow transplant.

This chain uses TRBV9 with TRBJ2-2; D remains unclear. V was shortened by 0 bases and J by 4 bases, with 10 bases between the two germline ends. Germline CDR1 and CDR2: SGDLS and YYNGEE. The CDR3 is made up of 15 amino acids. CDR3 DNA: TGTGCCAGCAGCGTAGTAGCTATCGGCACCGGGGAGCTGTTTTTT. Translation gives CASSVVAIGTGELFF.

The chain recombines TRBV7-8 with TRBJ2-3, with a possible D match to TRBD2 (6 bases). The V gene's germline CDR1 is SGHVS and CDR2 FQNEAQ. V was cut by 2 bases and J by 4 bases, with 22 bases left in between. The CDR3 has 18 amino acids. As DNA, the CDR3 is TGTGCCAGCAGCTTATTTGGGTTGGGCGGGGTGATTGCAGATACGCAGTATTTT. This encodes CASSLFGLGGVIADTQYF.

This clone has only one observation. The rearrangement links TRBV5-1 to TRBJ2-5, with TRBD2 matching 11 bases. The CDR3 is 17 residues long. In germline, CDR1 is SGHRS, CDR2 YFSETQ. The V and J ends lost 4 bases and 4 bases, in that order; junction bases with no gene match: 12. CDR3 coding DNA: TGCGCCAGCAGCCCCTTAATAGCGGGGGGGCCGGTAGAGACCCAGTACTTC. Translated: CASSPLIAGGPVETQYF. Full variable domain (rest looked up from reference TRBV5-1 and TRBJ2-5): KAGVTQTPRYLIKTRGQQVTLSCSPISGHRSVSWYQQTPGQGLQFLFEYFSETQRNKGNFPGRFSGRQFSNSRSEMNVSTLELGDSALYLCASSPLIAGGPVETQYFGPGTRLLVL.

J is TRBJ2-3 and V is TRBV6-5, with TRBD2 as a possible D gene (6 bases). Looked up from germline, CDR1 is MNHEY and CDR2 is SVGAGI. V dropped 6 bases and J dropped 8 bases, with 18 bases sitting between them. The CDR3 consists of 14 residues. CDR3 region: CASSPGGGVGTQYF. The CDR3 coding sequence is TGTGCCAGCAGCCCCGGTGGAGGGGTTGGTACGCAGTATTTT.

J is TRBJ2-6 and V is TRBV5-1; TRBD2 aligns across 8 bases. CDR3 length: 15 residues. Germline loops: CDR1 SGHRS, CDR2 YFSETQ. J lost 7 bases, V lost 3 bases, and 6 bases had no gene match. The CDR3 loop is CASSYGREGANVLTF. CDR3 bases: TGCGCCAGCAGCTATGGCCGGGAGGGCGCCAACGTCCTGACTTTC.

The chain links TRBV5-1 to TRBJ2-2, with D perhaps matching TRBD2 (5 bases). Looked up from germline, CDR1 is SGHRS and CDR2 is YFSETQ. The CDR3 length is 15 residues. The V gene lost 4 bases and the J gene lost 2 bases, with 12 bases spanning the gap. CDR3 nucleotide sequence: TGCGCCAGCAGCCCCTCGGGGAGCAACACCGGGGAGCTGTTTTTT. Translating gives CASSPSGSNTGELFF.

V gene TRBV29-1 combines with J gene TRBJ1-2, with 7 bases fitting TRBD1. V dropped 7 bases and J dropped 3; count of bases not matched to a gene: 8. The germline gives CDR1 SQVTM, CDR2 ANQGSEA. The CDR3 spans 13 residues. CDR3 in DNA: TGCAGCGACCGTCAGGGGGTGGACTATGGCTACACCTTC. This codes for CSDRQGVDYGYTF.